This note documents a single T cell receptor (beta chain) sequence. Its antigen is unidentified. The CDR3 totals 15 residues. Trimming cost V 0 bases and J 0 bases, with 6 bases left between them. Per germline, CDR1 SGHTS and CDR2 YDEGEE. Clones were sequenced by immunoSEQ multiplex PCR, and TCRdb holds only the in-frame ones, with some missing. The table lists 130,000 or so clones, under 95% of them singletons, with roughly 0.94% in the top ten. Systemic immunosuppression or a history of autoimmune disease excluded patients. The source of the sample is a study of OX40 agonist ivuxolimab in advanced cancers. Study findings and constraints: Clonal expansion from baseline to week 6 occurred in both CD4+ and CD8+ T cells.

The TCR originated in an adult with an advanced solid tumor such as melanoma, head and neck, liver or kidney cancer. Specimen: CD4+ or CD8+ T cells sorted from blood, collected in a trial of the OX40 agonist ivuxolimab. This rearrangement joins TRBV5-8 to TRBJ2-2; D uncertain. The DNA for the CDR3 is TGTGCCAGCAGCTTGGTAGGGCCGAACACCGGGGAGCTGTTTTTT. Amino acid sequence: CASSLVGPNTGELFF.